The 3 T cell receptor beta chains below all came from one sample that was sequenced in a study of T cells in localized non-small cell lung cancer (dated by TCRdb to the early 2020s). Library method: the immunoSEQ multiplex PCR assay. The clones in this table, taken by TCRdb from immuneACCESS, are in-frame only. Not every clone is retained; where verified, under half of the shortfall comes from an unresolved V gene, and the cause of the rest is unknown. The sample has over 45,000 clones on record, around 84% of them singletons. The ten largest account for about 17% of the sample. Here the sequenced sample was PBMCs, taken before any cancer treatment. The receptor set was obtained from a female donor with stage II lung adenocarcinoma.

The chain links TRBV27 to TRBJ1-1; D is possibly TRBD1 (5 bases). Germline CDR1 reads MNHEY; CDR2 reads SMNVEV (reference sequence). Trimming left V 7 bases short and J 4 bases short, with 16 bases between. CDR3 size: 14 residues. The CDR3, as DNA: TGTGCCAGCACCCGATTTACAGGTGGCACTGAAGCTTTCTTT. It specifies CASTRFTGGTEAFF.

V and J are TRBV9 and TRBJ1-3, with a tentative D call TRBD1 (5 bases). This CDR3 contains 15 residues. The germline gives CDR1 SGDLS, CDR2 YYNGEE. V was shortened by 3 bases and J by 1 base, with 11 bases between the two germline ends. The CDR3 loop reads CASSAHGTSGNTIYF. The CDR3 DNA follows: TGTGCCAGCAGCGCCCACGGGACTTCTGGAAACACCATATATTTT. The full variable domain, rest sourced from reference TRBV9 and TRBJ1-3, is DSGVTQTPKHLITATGQRVTLRCSPRSGDLSVYWYQQSLDQGLQFLIQYYNGEERAKGNILERFSAQQFPDLHSELNLSSLELGDSALYFCASSAHGTSGNTIYFGEGSWLTVV.

The chain links TRBV6-5 to TRBJ1-4; 10 bases align to TRBD1. V lost 6 bases and J lost 8; bases outside the gene matches: 6. Germline CDR1 MNHEY, CDR2 SVGAGI. The CDR3 runs 14 residues. CDR3 nucleotides: TGTGCCAGCAGGAGGACAGGGGGACAGGAAAAACTGTTTTTT. It translates to CASRRTGGQEKLFF.